Shown below are 25 T cell receptor beta chains from a single sample sequenced in a study of T cell clones after liver transplantation. Generated by immunoSEQ multiplex PCR, the TCRdb table keeps only in-frame clones and is missing some. Among 31,000 or so clones listed, around 94% were seen once. The sample consisted of CD8+ T cells from blood, taken 12 months after liver transplant. The receptors here all came from a human patient who received a liver transplant. Some T cells may originate from the graft donor.

The rearrangement joins TRBV5-1 to TRBJ2-5; D perhaps matches TRBD2 (6 bases). V lost 2 bases and J lost 5, with 25 bases in between. This CDR3 region has 18 residues. Germline lookup yields CDR1 SGHRS and CDR2 YFSETQ. CDR3 region: CASSFTGRRDFAGETQYF. CDR3 nucleotide sequence: TGCGCCAGCAGCTTTACCGGGCGGAGAGACTTTGCGGGGGAGACCCAGTACTTC.

V is TRBV19 and J is TRBJ2-5; 9 positions agree with TRBD1. Germline V gives CDR1 LNHDA, CDR2 SQIVND (reference sequence). The CDR3 spans 15 residues. Losses at the gene ends were 4 bases for V and 2 bases for J; bases not matched to a gene: 5. CDR3 in amino acids: CASSSDRGKQETQYF. In DNA, the CDR3 is TGTGCCAGTAGTAGTGACAGGGGGAAACAAGAGACCCAGTACTTC.

This clone was seen just once. The chain has TRBV6-6 and TRBJ1-1, with TRBD1 as a possible D gene (6 bases). The CDR3 contains 12 residues. Germline V lookup: CDR1 MNHNY, CDR2 SVGAGI (reference sequence). V was pared by 6 bases and J by 6 bases, with 11 bases between. CDR3 amino acids: CASRQQGPEAFF. DNA for the CDR3: TGTGCCAGCAGGCAACAGGGCCCTGAAGCTTTCTTT.

The gene calls are TRBV27 and TRBJ2-5, with D possibly being TRBD2 (6 bases). V was clipped by 3 bases and J by 5 bases, with 13 bases between them. The CDR3 is made up of 14 amino acids. Germline loops: CDR1 MNHEY, CDR2 SMNVEV (reference sequence). In DNA, the CDR3 is TGTGCCAGCAGTTTGGCCGGAGGGCTCGAGACCCAGTACTTC. It encodes CASSLAGGLETQYF.

The rearrangement links TRBV28 to TRBJ2-7; D is possibly TRBD1 (5 bases). V shed 3 bases and J shed 2 bases, with 11 bases lying between them. The germline V gene encodes CDR1 MDHEN and CDR2 SYDVKM. The CDR3 runs to 14 residues. The CDR3 region is CASSFGQGPYEQYF. Written as DNA, the CDR3 is TGTGCCAGCAGTTTCGGTCAGGGCCCCTACGAGCAGTACTTC.

This sequence joins TRBV4-1 and TRBJ2-3; TRBD1 aligns across 7 bases. The CDR3 loop spans 12 amino acids. The germline gives CDR1 MGHRA, CDR2 YSYEKL. V lost 8 bases and J lost 2; bases outside the gene matches: 1. The CDR3 nucleotides are TGCGCCAGCCAGGGGGACACAGATACGCAGTATTTT. Protein sequence: CASQGDTDTQYF.

The V and J genes are TRBV5-6 and TRBJ2-2; 7 nucleotides agree with TRBD2. The CDR3 length is 16 residues. Looked up from germline, CDR1 is SGHDT and CDR2 is YYEEEE. Trimming cost V 3 bases and J 0 bases; bases outside gene matches: 5. The CDR3 DNA reads TGTGCCAGCAGCTCTGGACTAGATGCGAACACCGGGGAGCTGTTTTTT. Protein sequence: CASSSGLDANTGELFF.

This chain uses TRBV29-1 with TRBJ1-1; TRBD1 agrees at 10 bases. J gave up 6 bases and V 4 bases, and 2 bases lay outside the gene matches. Per the germline V gene, CDR1 is SQVTM and CDR2 is ANQGSEA. The CDR3 is 12 residues long. The CDR3 sequence: CSVGQGAPEAFF. The DNA of the CDR3 is TGCAGCGTTGGACAGGGGGCCCCTGAAGCTTTCTTT. Drawing the rest from reference TRBV29-1 and TRBJ1-1, the complete variable domain is SAVISQKPSRDICQRGTSLTIQCQVDSQVTMMFWYRQQPGQSLTLIATANQGSEATYESGFVIDKFPISRPNLTFSTLTVSNMSPEDSSIYLCSVGQGAPEAFFGQGTRLTVV.

The rearrangement links TRBV7-6 to TRBJ2-2, with TRBD2 matching over 7 bases. Germline V gene lookup returns CDR1 SGHVS and CDR2 FNYEAQ. CDR3 length: 17 amino acids. J was trimmed by 4 bases and V by 5 bases; bases with no gene match: 13. CDR3 in amino acids: CASSPTTASGLTGELFF. DNA for the CDR3: TGTGCCAGCAGCCCTACCACGGCTAGCGGTCTCACCGGGGAGCTGTTTTTT.

The gene calls are TRBV4-1 and TRBJ2-7, with TRBD2 identical over 7 bases. The germline V gene has CDR1 MGHRA and CDR2 YSYEKL. After removal of 1 base from V and 3 bases from J, the junction contained 6 bases not matched to a gene. This CDR3 has 15 residues. The CDR3 reads CASSQAASGLYEQYF. The CDR3 DNA reads TGCGCCAGCAGCCAAGCGGCTAGCGGTCTCTACGAGCAGTACTTC.

The chain employs TRBV11-3 and TRBJ2-1; no reliable D call. Trimming took off 3 bases at V and 8 bases at J, with 11 bases between the two ends. This CDR3 has 13 amino acids. The germline gives CDR1 SGHNT, CDR2 YENEEA. This CDR3 is CASSFGTIDEQFF. CDR3 sequence (DNA): TGTGCCAGCAGCTTTGGCACCATCGATGAGCAGTTCTTC.

This chain joins TRBV7-2 and TRBJ2-7; D possibly matches TRBD1 or TRBD2 (5 bases each). V gave up 3 bases and J gave up 2 bases, with 14 bases separating them. The germline V gene has CDR1 SGHTA and CDR2 FQGNSA. This CDR3 region has 15 residues. The CDR3 nucleotides are TGTGCCAGCAGCTTCCGGGACCTAAGTCCCTACGAGCAGTACTTC. Protein: CASSFRDLSPYEQYF.

This chain links TRBV13 with TRBJ2-7; the match to TRBD2 covers 8 bases. V was pared by 6 bases and J by 9 bases, with 16 bases of the junction left unmatched. The length of the CDR3 is 15 residues. The germline V gene has CDR1 PRHDT and CDR2 FYEKMQ (reference sequence). The CDR3 sequence is CASRTTSGPALGQYF. The CDR3 bases are TGTGCCAGCAGAACAACTAGCGGACCCGCCCTTGGGCAGTACTTC. Variable domain in full (rest from reference TRBV13 and TRBJ2-7): AAGVIQSPRHLIKEKRETATLKCYPIPRHDTVYWYQQGPGQDPQFLISFYEKMQSDKGSIPDRFSAQQFSDYHSELNMSSLELGDSALYFCASRTTSGPALGQYFGPGTRLTVT.

The V gene is TRBV5-6, the J gene TRBJ2-1, with D possibly matching TRBD2 (6 bases). V shed 2 bases and J shed 3 bases, with 9 bases lying between them. Germline V CDR1 and CDR2: SGHDT, YYEEEE. CDR3 length: 14 amino acids. CDR3 amino acids: CASSFTSNYNEQFF. CDR3 DNA: TGTGCCAGCAGCTTTACTAGCAACTACAATGAGCAGTTCTTC. Full variable domain (missing parts from reference TRBV5-6 and TRBJ2-1): DAGVTQSPTHLIKTRGQQVTLRCSPKSGHDTVSWYQQALGQGPQFIFQYYEEEERQRGNFPDRFSGHQFPNYSSELNVNALLLGDSALYLCASSFTSNYNEQFFGPGTRLTVL.

This chain joins TRBV28 and TRBJ2-7; 11 nucleotides align to TRBD2. This CDR3 has 14 amino acids. In germline, CDR1 is MDHEN, CDR2 SYDVKM. Germline trimming cut 6 bases from V and 3 bases from J; bases unmatched to any gene: 4. In DNA, the CDR3 is TGTGCCAGCAGCCAGGGACTAGCGGTCTACGAGCAGTACTTC. This translates into CASSQGLAVYEQYF.

The chain uses TRBV13 and TRBJ2-7; 10 bases align to TRBD2. V lost 8 bases, J lost 4 bases, and 11 bases stayed unmatched. CDR3 size: 15 residues. Germline V gene sequence: CDR1 PRHDT, CDR2 FYEKMQ (reference sequence). CDR3 sequence (DNA): TGTGCCAGCGGGGTAGAGACTAGCGGGCCTTACGAGCAGTACTTC. Translating it yields CASGVETSGPYEQYF. The whole variable domain, remainder taken from reference TRBV13 and TRBJ2-7, is AAGVIQSPRHLIKEKRETATLKCYPIPRHDTVYWYQQGPGQDPQFLISFYEKMQSDKGSIPDRFSAQQFSDYHSELNMSSLELGDSALYFCASGVETSGPYEQYFGPGTRLTVT.

The chain uses TRBV27 and TRBJ2-5; D is unresolved. CDR3 size: 13 residues. Germline-derived CDR1 and CDR2 are MNHEY and SMNVEV (reference sequence). V lost 3 bases, J lost 5 bases, and 10 bases lay in between. The CDR3 DNA sequence: TGTGCCAGCAGTTTTCCCGGAGCGGAGACCCAGTACTTC. This codes for CASSFPGAETQYF.

This rearrangement joins TRBV7-8 to TRBJ2-1, with 10 bases matching TRBD2. CDR3 length equals 15 residues. The germline CDR1 and CDR2 sequences are SGHVS and FQNEAQ. Trimming removed 5 bases from V and 4 bases from J; junction bases left unmatched: 5. The CDR3 protein is CASSQTSGPYNEQFF. The CDR3 nucleotides read TGTGCCAGCAGCCAGACTAGCGGGCCGTACAATGAGCAGTTCTTC.

The genes are TRBV2 and TRBJ2-7; the D is unclear. The CDR3 contains 13 residues. Germline-derived CDR1 and CDR2 are SNHLY and FYNNEI. Trimming shortened V by 7 bases and J by 4 bases, and 14 bases separated the two germline ends. This CDR3 reads CASKHVESYEQYF. In DNA, the CDR3 is TGTGCCAGCAAGCACGTGGAGTCGTACGAGCAGTACTTC.

The rearrangement joins TRBV4-2 to TRBJ2-2; TRBD2 might be the D (5 bases). The CDR3 sequence is 16 residues long. Looked up from germline, CDR1 is LGHNA and CDR2 is YNFKEQ. Trimming stripped 0 bases from V and 6 bases from J, with 14 bases between. The CDR3 sequence is CASSQDLALKPGELFF. The CDR3 DNA follows: TGTGCCAGCAGCCAAGATCTAGCTCTCAAGCCCGGGGAGCTGTTTTTT.

This chain joins TRBV9 and TRBJ2-2; D is uncertain. The CDR3 is made up of 14 amino acids. Germline V lookup: CDR1 SGDLS, CDR2 YYNGEE. V lost 4 bases to trimming and J lost 4 bases, with 11 bases between them. For the CDR3, the DNA is TGTGCCAGCAGCTCCTTTCCCTTCACCGGGGAGCTGTTTTTT. Protein: CASSSFPFTGELFF.

The V call is TRBV7-8, the J call TRBJ1-1; 11 bases agree with TRBD1. The CDR3 totals 16 residues. Looked up from germline, CDR1 is SGHVS and CDR2 is FQNEAQ. The V gene end was trimmed by 1 base and the J gene end by 2 bases; junction bases not matched to a gene: 3. CDR3 nucleotides: TGTGCCAGCAGCTTAGGGACAGGGGGCATAAACACTGAAGCTTTCTTT. Amino acids: CASSLGTGGINTEAFF.

CDR3 bases: TGTGCCTGGAGTGTTGCGGGAGGCCCTTGGGAGCAGTACTTC. This encodes CAWSVAGGPWEQYF. The rearrangement uses TRBV30 and TRBJ2-7, with TRBD2 matching over 8 bases. The ends lost 0 bases at V and 7 bases at J; junction bases unmatched: 8. The germline CDR1 and CDR2 sequences are GTSNPN and SVGIG (reference sequence). The CDR3 contains 14 residues.

This chain uses TRBV9 with TRBJ1-1; 7 positions match TRBD1. CDR1 is SGDLS and CDR2 is YYNGEE in the germline V gene. Unmatched junction bases numbered 2, after V lost 0 bases and J lost 3 bases. There are 14 residues in the CDR3. CDR3 in DNA: TGTGCCAGCAGCGTAGAGGGGGCTGACACTGAAGCTTTCTTT. Encoded protein: CASSVEGADTEAFF.

The chain is built from TRBV5-5 and TRBJ2-5; 9 bases match TRBD1. Trimming removed 5 bases from V and 2 bases from J; junction bases left unmatched: 4. The CDR3 covers 14 residues. The V gene's germline CDR1 is SGHKS and CDR2 YYEKEE (reference sequence). The CDR3 region is CASRPDRGQETQYF. For the CDR3, the DNA is TGTGCCAGCAGGCCGGACAGGGGACAAGAGACCCAGTACTTC.